This T cell receptor beta chain was identified during a study of T cells after yellow fever vaccination. From the 5' RACE reads, TCRdb called clonotypes with MiXCR, one entry per CDR3 protein. The top ten clones hold about 3.7% of a sample with 250,000 to 350,000 distinct CDR3 sequences, 8.7% of them seen once. Study results and caveats: Bulk-population clonotypes that are abundant could appear as contaminants in FACS-sorted repertoires. Most clones from primary vaccination were detected again post-booster (about 95% CD4, more than 85% CD8). The secondary T-cell response peaked on day 5, not day 15, but was weaker.

Trimming took 8 bases from V and 1 from J; bases not matched to a gene: 15. Germline loops: CDR1 DFQATT, CDR2 SNEGSKA (reference sequence). The CDR3 has 17 residues. This clonotype was seen a handful of times. Its antigen is unknown. The gene calls are TRBV20-1 and TRBJ2-3; 10 bases align to TRBD2. Source: CD4+ T cells sorted from PBMCs, taken 5 days after the yellow fever booster vaccination. This clonotype was sampled from a man between 18 and 35 years old who received the YFV17D yellow fever vaccine. The CDR3 DNA reads as TGCAGTTCCTTACCAGGGACTAGCGTAGGGGGCACAGATACGCAGTATTTT. Translated: CSSLPGTSVGGTDTQYF.